This T cell receptor (beta chain) appears in the sequencing data of a study of T-cell reconstitution after alpha-beta-depleted transplantation in children. As it was prepared, the TCRbeta library received unique molecular identifiers. From the PCR reads, TCRdb called clonotypes with MiXCR, one entry per CDR3 protein. This sample has about 610,000 distinct CDR3 sequences; roughly a tenth occur once, and the top ten carry less than 5%. V was pared by 3 bases and J by 7 bases, with 7 bases of the junction left unmatched. The germline gives CDR1 SGHTA, CDR2 FQGNSA. The CDR3 runs 16 residues. The sample consisted of PBMCs from the stem cell graft donor, taken from the stem cell graft. V gene TRBV7-2 combines with J gene TRBJ2-2, with 11 bases aligning to TRBD2. The receptor was isolated from a human donor who donated a stem cell graft to a child with acute myeloid leukemia. CDR3: CASSFLAGGRIGELFF. CDR3 coding DNA: TGTGCCAGCAGCTTTTTAGCGGGAGGGAGAATCGGGGAGCTGTTTTTT.